This T cell receptor (beta chain) was profiled in a study of T-cell reconstitution after alpha-beta-depleted transplantation in children. Study-level results: Several hundred graft clones that had expanded were reportedly the source of alpha-beta T cells about two months after transplant.

Germline values: CDR1 MNHEY, CDR2 SVGEGT. V was shortened by 5 bases and J by 8 bases, with 9 bases between the two germline ends. There are 12 residues in the CDR3. A remark on this clonotype: Its specificity is unknown.

Unique molecular identifiers were used to barcode this TCRbeta library. TCRdb fed the PCR reads into MiXCR, producing one record per CDR3 protein. The repertoire holds around 440,000 distinct CDR3 sequences, around 15% seen once, with over 25% in the top ten. J is TRBJ2-2 and V is TRBV6-2 or TRBV6-3; D is unresolved. This receptor was taken from a boy less than two years old who had a stem cell transplant for Wiskott-Aldrich syndrome, so the T cells may come from the graft donor. The specimen was PBMCs, mostly from graft donor cells, collected 360 days after TCRalphabeta/CD19-depleted stem cell transplant. The CDR3 DNA sequence: TGTGCCAGCAGTCCGCGCATGGGGGAGCTGTTTTTT. Encoded protein: CASSPRMGELFF.